The rows below give T cell receptor beta chains drawn from one sample of a study of regulatory T cells in long-lasting Graves disease. TCRdb redid the calling of the multiplex PCR reads with MiXCR, one entry per CDR3 protein. Found here are about 400,000 distinct CDR3 sequences, approximately 16% of them singletons; the top ten hold about 8%. These records were also assigned to another study, of T cells in Graves' hyperthyroidism and ophthalmopathy.

Sequenced here: peripheral blood mononuclear cells (PBMCs), sampled at new diagnosis, from a patient treated with antithyroid drugs. Every receptor here comes from a woman aged 40 to 50 with Graves disease. CDR3s include the opening cysteine and the closing phenylalanine or tryptophan. The order of the fields is V gene, J gene, CDR3 protein.

>TRBV6-2/TRBV6-3|TRBJ1-2
CASSEMAGGIYGYTF
>TRBV2|TRBJ2-3
CASSRQGLDTQYF
>TRBV5-6|TRBJ1-3
CASSLAFGVSGNTIYF
>TRBV27|TRBJ1-6
CASSLWSGGRGDSPLHF
>TRBV20-1|TRBJ2-3
CSAPRTGVSTDTQYF
>TRBV11-3|TRBJ2-1
CASSLDGTVDNEQFF
>TRBV7-9|TRBJ1-1
CASMTGGTEAFF
>TRBV20-1|TRBJ2-7
CSASDGALYEQYF
>TRBV7-2|TRBJ2-7
CASSLEASSGTYEQYF
>TRBV19|TRBJ1-3
CASYAANTIYF
>TRBV19|TRBJ1-5
CARDRVLYSNQPQHF